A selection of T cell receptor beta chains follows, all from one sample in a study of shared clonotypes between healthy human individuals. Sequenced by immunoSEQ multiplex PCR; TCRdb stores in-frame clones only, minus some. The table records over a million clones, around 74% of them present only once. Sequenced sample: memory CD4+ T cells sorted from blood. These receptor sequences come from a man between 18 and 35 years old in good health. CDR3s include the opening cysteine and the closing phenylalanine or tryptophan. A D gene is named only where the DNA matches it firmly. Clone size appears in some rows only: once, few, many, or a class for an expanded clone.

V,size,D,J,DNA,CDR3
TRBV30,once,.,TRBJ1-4,TGTGCCTGGAGTGTGAAGGCTGAAAAACTGTTTTTT,CAWSVKAEKLFF
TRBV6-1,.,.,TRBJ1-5,TGTGCCAGCAGTGACGGAGGAACTCGCAATCAGCCCCAGCATTTT,CASSDGGTRNQPQHF
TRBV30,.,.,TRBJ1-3,TGTGCCTGGACTCAAACACCCAGGGGAGCTGGAAACACCATATATTTT,CAWTQTPRGAGNTIYF
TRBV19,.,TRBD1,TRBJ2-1,TGTGCCAGTAGTACAACAGGGGGGAGGAATGAGCAGTTCTTC,CASSTTGGRNEQFF
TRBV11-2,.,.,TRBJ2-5,TGTGCCAGCAGCTGGGGGGAGGTGGAGACCCAGTACTTC,CASSWGEVETQYF
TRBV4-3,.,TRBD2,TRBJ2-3,TGCGCCAGCAGCCAAGAATCCCCGGGACTAGCGGGATTGAATACGCAGTATTTT,CASSQESPGLAGLNTQYF
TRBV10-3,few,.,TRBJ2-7,TGTGCCATCAAGGGGAGCGCCGAGCAGTACTTC,CAIKGSAEQYF
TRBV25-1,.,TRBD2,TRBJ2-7,TGTGCCAGCAGTGGACTAGCGGGGGTCGAGCAGTACTTC,CASSGLAGVEQYF
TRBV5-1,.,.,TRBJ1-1,TGCGCCAGCAGCTCCGGACACCCGATACTGAACACTGAAGCTTTCTTT,CASSSGHPILNTEAFF
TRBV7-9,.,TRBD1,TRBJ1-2,TGTGCCAGCACCAGACAGGGGGCAAACTATGGCTACACCTTC,CASTRQGANYGYTF
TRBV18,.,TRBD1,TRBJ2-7,TGTGCCAGCTCACCAGGGTGGCAGGGGGCCGGCGAGCAGTACTTC,CASSPGWQGAGEQYF
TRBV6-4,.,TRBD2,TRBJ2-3,TGTGCCAGCAGTGAGACTGGCGGGGGGGCCGGAGATACGCAGTATTTT,CASSETGGGAGDTQYF
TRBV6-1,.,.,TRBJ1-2,TGTGCCAGCAGTCCCCGGGCGTATGGCTACACCTTC,CASSPRAYGYTF
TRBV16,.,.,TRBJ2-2,TGTGCCAGCAGCCGAATATCCGGGGAGCTGTTTTTT,CASSRISGELFF
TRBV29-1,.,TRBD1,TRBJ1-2,TGCAGCGTTGCGGGACAGGGAGATGGCTACACCTTC,CSVAGQGDGYTF
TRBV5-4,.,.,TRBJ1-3,TGTGCCAGCAGTAAGGATTTAAGCTCTGGAAACACCATATATTTT,CASSKDLSSGNTIYF
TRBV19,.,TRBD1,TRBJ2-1,TGTGCCAGTAGTCCGTCGGGACAGGGGCTTTCCTCCTACAATGAGCAGTTCTTC,CASSPSGQGLSSYNEQFF
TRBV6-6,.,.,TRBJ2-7,TGTGCCGGCAGTGACACAGGGTTGTCCTACGAGCAGTACTTC,CAGSDTGLSYEQYF
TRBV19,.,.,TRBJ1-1,TGTGCCAGTAGCCGACAGGTGAACACTGAAGCTTTCTTT,CASSRQVNTEAFF
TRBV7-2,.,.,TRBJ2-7,TGTGCCAGCAGCTTAGTCCATGGGGGTGGCGAGCAGTACTTC,CASSLVHGGGEQYF
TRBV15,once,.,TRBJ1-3,TGTGCCACCAGCAGAGATCTCCAGGGGACTGGAAACACCATATATTTT,CATSRDLQGTGNTIYF
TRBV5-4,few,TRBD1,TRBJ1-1,TGTGCCAGCAGCCCGGACAGGGGGCGGGACACTGAAGCTTTCTTT,CASSPDRGRDTEAFF
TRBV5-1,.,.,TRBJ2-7,TGCGCCAGCAGCTTTGGAGACGAGCAGTACTTC,CASSFGDEQYF
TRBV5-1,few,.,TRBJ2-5,TGCGCCAGCAGCTTGCAGACCGACTCTCAAGAGACCCAGTACTTC,CASSLQTDSQETQYF
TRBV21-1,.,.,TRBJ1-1,TGTGCCAGCAGCGAAGGGGTGTGGACAGCCCCGAACACTGAAGCTTTCTTT,CASSEGVWTAPNTEAFF
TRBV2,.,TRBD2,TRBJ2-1,TGTGCCAGTGAGCGGGACCACTACAATGAGCAGTTCTTC,CASERDHYNEQFF
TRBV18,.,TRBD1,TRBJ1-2,TGTGCCAGCTCACCCAACCGGGACAGCTATTATGGCTACACCTTC,CASSPNRDSYYGYTF
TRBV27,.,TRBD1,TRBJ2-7,TGTGCCAGCACATCGACATGGCTCGGACAGGGGAGTCACTACGAGCAGTACTTC,CASTSTWLGQGSHYEQYF
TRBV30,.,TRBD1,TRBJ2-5,TGTGCCTGGAATCAGGGGGTCCAAGAGACCCAGTACTTC,CAWNQGVQETQYF
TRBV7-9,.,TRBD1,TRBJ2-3,TGTGCCAGCAGCTTTGGGACAGGGACAGATACGCAGTATTTT,CASSFGTGTDTQYF
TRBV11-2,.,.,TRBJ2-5,TGTGCCAGCACCCCGGGGGCGGGAGTGGGGGAGACCCAGTACTTC,CASTPGAGVGETQYF
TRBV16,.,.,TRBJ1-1,TGTGCCAGCAGCCAATCAAAGGGCTCTTTCACTGAAGCTTTCTTT,CASSQSKGSFTEAFF
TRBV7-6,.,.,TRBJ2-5,TGTGCCAGCAGCTTATTACGTAACAGGGACTACCTATTGGAGACCCAGTACTTC,CASSLLRNRDYLLETQYF
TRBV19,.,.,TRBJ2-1,TGTGCCAGCCAGCGCGGACTTAACGGGGACAATGAGCAGTTCTTC,CASQRGLNGDNEQFF
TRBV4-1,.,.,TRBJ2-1,TGCGCCAGCAGCCAAGATCGTGGGACACCCAATGAGCAGTTCTTC,CASSQDRGTPNEQFF
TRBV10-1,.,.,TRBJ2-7,TGCGCCAGCAGTGAAACAGGGATGGGGGAGCAGTACTTC,CASSETGMGEQYF
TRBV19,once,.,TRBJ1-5,TGTGCCAGTAGTATGGGGAGGGCGGGTAGCAATCAGCCCCAGCATTTT,CASSMGRAGSNQPQHF
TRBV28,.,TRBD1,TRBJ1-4,TGTGCCAGCAGTTTAGCAGGCCTAGACAGGGGGCTTGAAAAACTGTTTTTT,CASSLAGLDRGLEKLFF
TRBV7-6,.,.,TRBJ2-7,TGTGCCAGCAGCCCTACGGTCTGGTCCTACGAGCAGTACTTC,CASSPTVWSYEQYF
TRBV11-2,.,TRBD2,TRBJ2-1,TGTGCCAGCAGCCGAACGCGGGGGGAAGGTGAGCAGTTCTTC,CASSRTRGEGEQFF
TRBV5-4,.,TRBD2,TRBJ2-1,TGTGCCAGCACCGTACTAGCGGGGGCCTACAATGAGCAGTTCTTC,CASTVLAGAYNEQFF
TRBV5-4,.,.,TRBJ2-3,TGTGCCAGCAGCTCCACCAACACGGGACCTCGCGCAGATACGCAGTATTTT,CASSSTNTGPRADTQYF
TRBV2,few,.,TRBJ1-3,TGTGCCAGCAGTGAAGGGCAGGGCAACACCATATATTTT,CASSEGQGNTIYF
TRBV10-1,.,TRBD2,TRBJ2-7,TGCGCCAGCAGCTCGGGACTAGCGGAGGAGATTATCTCCTACGAGCAGTACTTC,CASSSGLAEEIISYEQYF
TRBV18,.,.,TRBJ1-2,TGTGCCAGCTCACCACAGGGGAGTCAGAACGGCTACACCTTC,CASSPQGSQNGYTF
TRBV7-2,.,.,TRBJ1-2,TGTGCCAGCAGCCCGGGGGGAAACACTAACTATGGCTACACCTTC,CASSPGGNTNYGYTF
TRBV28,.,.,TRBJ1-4,TGTGCCAGCAGTTCCGGACAAAATAATGAAAAACTGTTTTTT,CASSSGQNNEKLFF